What follows is one T cell receptor beta chain and its context. The data were obtained in a study of cytomegalovirus exposure and HLA in healthy donors. Study-level information: Inside one of the first data releases sat around 85 million unique TCRs taken from HLA-typed donors.

Both 60 Vbeta primers and 13 Jbeta primers went into the PCR. Using immunoSEQ multiplex PCR, the repertoire was profiled, and TCRdb retains in-frame clones only, with some absent. The table records about 190,000 clones, around 79% of them present only once. Germline V lookup: CDR1 SGHDN, CDR2 FVKESK. This CDR3 has 15 residues. The V end lost 3 bases, the J end lost 3 bases, and 11 bases lay between the germline ends. Material: PBMCs. This clonotype was sampled from a woman aged 18 to 35 in good health and CMV-seronegative. The J gene is TRBJ1-4, the V gene TRBV14; TRBD1 is a possible D gene (5 bases). The CDR3 DNA follows: TGTGCCAGCAGCCATGGGTCCAGGGCTAATGAAAAACTGTTTTTT. The encoded protein is CASSHGSRANEKLFF.